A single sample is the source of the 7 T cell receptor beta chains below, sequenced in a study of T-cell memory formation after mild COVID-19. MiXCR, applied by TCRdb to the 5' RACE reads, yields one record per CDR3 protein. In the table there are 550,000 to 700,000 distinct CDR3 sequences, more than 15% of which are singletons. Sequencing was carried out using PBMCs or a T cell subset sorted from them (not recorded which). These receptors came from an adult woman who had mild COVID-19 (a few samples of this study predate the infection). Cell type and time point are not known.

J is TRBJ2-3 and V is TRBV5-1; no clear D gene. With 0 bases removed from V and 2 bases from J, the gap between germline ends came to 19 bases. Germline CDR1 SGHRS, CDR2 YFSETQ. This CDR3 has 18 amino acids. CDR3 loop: CASSLAIHSDPATDTQYF. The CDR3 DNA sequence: TGCGCCAGCAGCTTGGCCATTCACTCCGACCCAGCCACAGATACGCAGTATTTT.

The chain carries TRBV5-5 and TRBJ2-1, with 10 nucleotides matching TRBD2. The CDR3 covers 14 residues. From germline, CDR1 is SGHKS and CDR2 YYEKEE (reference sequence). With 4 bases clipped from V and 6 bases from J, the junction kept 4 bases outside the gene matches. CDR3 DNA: TGTGCCAGCAGCGGGGGACTAGCGACCAATGAGCAGTTCTTC. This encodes CASSGGLATNEQFF.

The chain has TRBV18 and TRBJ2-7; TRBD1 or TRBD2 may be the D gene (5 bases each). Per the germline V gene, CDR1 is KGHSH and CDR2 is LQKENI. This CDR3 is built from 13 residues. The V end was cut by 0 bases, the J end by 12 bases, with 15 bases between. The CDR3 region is CASSPPGPAPSYF. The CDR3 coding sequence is TGTGCCAGCTCACCACCGGGACCCGCACCGTCGTACTTC. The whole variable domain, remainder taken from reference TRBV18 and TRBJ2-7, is NAGVMQNPRHLVRRRGQEARLRCSPMKGHSHVYWYRQLPEEGLKFMVYLQKENIIDESGMPKERFSAEFPKEGPSILRIQQVVRGDSAAYFCASSPPGPAPSYFGPGTRLTVT.

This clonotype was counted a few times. CDR3 residues: CSVVGDYSYNEQFF. In DNA form, the CDR3 reads TGCAGCGTTGTGGGGGACTACTCCTACAATGAGCAGTTCTTC. The chain has TRBV29-1 and TRBJ2-1, with TRBD2 matching 7 bases. The CDR3 consists of 14 residues. Trimming removed 4 bases from V and 0 bases from J; junction bases left unmatched: 3. Germline V gene lookup returns CDR1 SQVTM and CDR2 ANQGSEA.

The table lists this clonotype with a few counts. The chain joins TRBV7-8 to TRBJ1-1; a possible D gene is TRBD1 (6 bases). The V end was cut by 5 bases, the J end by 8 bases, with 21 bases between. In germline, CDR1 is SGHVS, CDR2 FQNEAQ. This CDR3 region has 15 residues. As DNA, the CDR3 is TGTGCCAGCAGCCCCTCTCGGGACACCAGGGAGGAAGCTTTCTTT. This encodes CASSPSRDTREEAFF.

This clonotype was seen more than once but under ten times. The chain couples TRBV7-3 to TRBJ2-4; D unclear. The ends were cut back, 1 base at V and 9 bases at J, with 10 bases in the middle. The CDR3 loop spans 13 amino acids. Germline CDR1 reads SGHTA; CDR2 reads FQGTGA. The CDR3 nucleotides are TGTGCCAGCAGCTTAAACACAGAAGGCATTCAGTACTTC. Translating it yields CASSLNTEGIQYF.

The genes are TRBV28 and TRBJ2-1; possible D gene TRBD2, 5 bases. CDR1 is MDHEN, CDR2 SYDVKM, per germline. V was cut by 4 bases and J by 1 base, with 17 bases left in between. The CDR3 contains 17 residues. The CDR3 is CASSSPTSTISYNEQFF. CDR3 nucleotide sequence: TGTGCCAGCAGTTCCCCCACTAGTACGATATCCTACAATGAGCAGTTCTTC.